This TCR beta chain was captured by sequencing in a study of identical twins. One entry per CDR3 protein, called by TCRdb with MiXCR from the 5' RACE reads. This sample has 690,000 or so distinct CDR3 sequences; roughly 8% occur once, and the top ten carry roughly 0.9%. The germline gives CDR1 DFQATT, CDR2 SNEGSKA (reference sequence). CDR3 length: 15 amino acids. Trimming took off 5 bases at V and 5 bases at J, with 21 bases between the two ends. A further study also used this sample, focusing on yellow fever vaccine responses in identical twins.

The chain employs TRBV20-1 and TRBJ2-5, with TRBD2 as a possible D gene (5 bases). The clonotype comes from a woman in her late teens or twenties in good health. Sequenced: PBMCs. The CDR3 DNA reads TGCAGTGCTCGGCACGGTGGAGCGGTAGGGGAGACCCAGTACTTC. This gives the protein CSARHGGAVGETQYF.